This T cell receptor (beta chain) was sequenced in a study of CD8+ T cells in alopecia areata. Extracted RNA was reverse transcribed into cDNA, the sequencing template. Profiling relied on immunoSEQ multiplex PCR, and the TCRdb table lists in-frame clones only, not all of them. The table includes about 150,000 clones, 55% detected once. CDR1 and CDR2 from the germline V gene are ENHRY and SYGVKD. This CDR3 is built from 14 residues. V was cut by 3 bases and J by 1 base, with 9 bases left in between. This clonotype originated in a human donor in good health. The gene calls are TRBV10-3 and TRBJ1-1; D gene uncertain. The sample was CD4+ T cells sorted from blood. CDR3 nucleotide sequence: TGTGCCATCAGTGACCCGGGTAAGAACACTGAAGCTTTCTTT. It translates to CAISDPGKNTEAFF.